This entry lists 6 T cell receptor beta chains sequenced from one sample in a study of blood T cell repertoires in COVID-19. Only in-frame clones appear in the TCRdb table, and some are missing; sequencing was by immunoSEQ multiplex PCR. The table shows 200,000 to 250,000 clones, with about 85% occurring only once. The sample was PBMCs or T cells enriched from blood (not recorded which). The receptors originated from a man under 40 who had recovered from COVID-19.

The chain recombines TRBV6-5 with TRBJ1-2, with D perhaps matching TRBD1 (5 bases). The ends were cut back, 4 bases at V and 5 bases at J, with 11 bases in the middle. CDR1 is MNHEY and CDR2 is SVGAGI in the germline V gene. The CDR3 runs to 13 residues. Written as DNA, the CDR3 is TGTGCCAGCAGTTCCCTGGGGGGATATGGCTACACCTTC. Its translation is CASSSLGGYGYTF.

Only one count was recorded for this clone. This rearrangement joins TRBV2 to TRBJ2-5, with 15 bases lining up with TRBD2. The V and J ends lost 8 bases and 1 base, in that order; junction bases with no gene match: 2. Germline V gene lookup returns CDR1 SNHLY and CDR2 FYNNEI. CDR3 length: 15 amino acids. In DNA, the CDR3 is TGTGCCAGCGGGGGACTAGCGGGGGGCCAAGAGACCCAGTACTTC. Protein: CASGGLAGGQETQYF.

CDR3 in amino acids: CASSDVYGGGSNQPQHF. CDR3 in DNA: TGTGCCAGCAGCGACGTATATGGGGGGGGGAGCAATCAGCCCCAGCATTTT. The rearrangement uses TRBV7-4 and TRBJ1-5; D may be TRBD1 (5 bases). This CDR3 comprises 17 residues. V was trimmed by 5 bases and J by 1 base, leaving 18 bases between them. Per germline, CDR1 SGHVT and CDR2 SQSDAQ.

The chain carries TRBV11-2 and TRBJ1-5; 7 nucleotides align to TRBD1. This CDR3 contains 14 residues. CDR1 and CDR2 from the germline V gene are SGHAT and FQNNGV. V lost 0 bases to trimming and J lost 12 bases; unmatched junction nucleotides: 8. The DNA for the CDR3 is TGTGCCAGCAGCTTAGATAGGGGGCCCTGGAGCCAGCATTTT. Encoded protein: CASSLDRGPWSQHF.

The chain is built from TRBV29-1 and TRBJ1-1; 8 bases agree with TRBD1. Germline CDR1 and CDR2: SQVTM and ANQGSEA. Trimming took 7 bases from V and 7 from J; bases not matched to a gene: 8. There are 12 residues in the CDR3. CDR3 nucleotide sequence: TGCAGCGCAGGACAGGGACTTAGTGAAGCTTTCTTT. Translated, it gives CSAGQGLSEAFF.

This chain links TRBV5-6 with TRBJ1-1; D remains ambiguous. CDR1 is SGHDT and CDR2 is YYEEEE in the germline V gene. The CDR3 has 14 residues. V was shortened by 2 bases and J by 4 bases, with 12 bases between the two germline ends. The DNA for the CDR3 is TGTGCCAGCAGCTTCCCCTCGACGGGCACTGAAGCTTTCTTT. It translates to CASSFPSTGTEAFF.